These 6 T cell receptor beta chains were sequenced from one sample in a study of T cell repertoires in aging, cancer and after chemotherapy. TRB rearrangements spanning V, D and J were amplified using mixed TRB-A/B primers. Each CDR3 protein is one row after TCRdb ran MiXCR on the multiplex PCR reads. The sample shows about 1,500 distinct CDR3 sequences, around 50% of them seen only once. The template was genomic DNA from peripheral blood, not RNA. Sample: blood. The receptor source for this set is a human donor with a blood cancer.

By its share, this clonotype is large. The V and J genes are TRBV29-1 and TRBJ1-3; no firm D call. CDR1 and CDR2 (germline): SQVTM, ANQGSEA. The germline V and J ends were trimmed by 2 bases and 0 bases, with 8 bases remaining between them. The length of the CDR3 is 14 residues. In nucleotides, the CDR3 is TGCAGCGTTGAACAGGCCCACTCTGGAAACACCATATATTTT. Its protein product is CSVEQAHSGNTIYF.

Judged by abundance, this clonotype is medium-sized. The V and J genes are TRBV18 and TRBJ1-2, with D maybe TRBD1 (6 bases). Trimming took off 4 bases at V and 3 bases at J, with 18 bases between the two ends. Germline values: CDR1 KGHSH, CDR2 LQKENI. The CDR3 totals 16 residues. The CDR3 DNA reads TGTGCCAGCTCACGTTCTAACGGGGGGCAAGACTATGGCTACACCTTC. It translates to CASSRSNGGQDYGYTF.

This chain uses TRBV10-3 with TRBJ2-7, with a possible D match to TRBD1 (6 bases). Trimming took off 0 bases at V and 7 bases at J, with 16 bases between the two ends. CDR3 length: 15 amino acids. The germline CDR1 and CDR2 sequences are ENHRY and SYGVKD. Here the CDR3 DNA reads TGTGCCATCAGTGAGTCGATGACAGGTCGCTGGGAGCAGTACTTC. Its protein is CAISESMTGRWEQYF.

The chain employs TRBV29-1 and TRBJ2-1; D might be TRBD1 (6 bases). Germline-derived CDR1 and CDR2 are SQVTM and ANQGSEA. The germline V and J ends were trimmed by 4 bases and 4 bases, with 11 bases remaining between them. The CDR3 is 13 amino acids. The CDR3 DNA is TGCAGCGTTGTAGGACAGTTGTACAATGAGCAGTTCTTC. Protein: CSVVGQLYNEQFF.

By sample fraction, this clonotype is large. The V call is TRBV5-6, the J call TRBJ1-4; D possibly corresponds to TRBD1 (5 bases). The CDR3 runs to 15 residues. Trimming shortened V by 4 bases and J by 5 bases, and 15 bases separated the two germline ends. Germline V gene sequence: CDR1 SGHDT, CDR2 YYEEEE. CDR3 in amino acids: CASSGELGRNEKLFF. The CDR3 region has the DNA TGTGCCAGCAGCGGGGAGCTGGGACGCAATGAAAAACTGTTTTTT.

In this sample, this clonotype is large. The chain links TRBV27 to TRBJ2-3; the D is unclear. V gave up 0 bases and J gave up 4 bases, with 5 bases separating them. The V gene's germline CDR1 is MNHEY and CDR2 SMNVEV (reference sequence). The CDR3 contains 13 residues. The CDR3 reads CASSLSRPDTQYF. The CDR3 DNA sequence: TGTGCCAGCAGTTTATCCCGGCCAGATACGCAGTATTTT.